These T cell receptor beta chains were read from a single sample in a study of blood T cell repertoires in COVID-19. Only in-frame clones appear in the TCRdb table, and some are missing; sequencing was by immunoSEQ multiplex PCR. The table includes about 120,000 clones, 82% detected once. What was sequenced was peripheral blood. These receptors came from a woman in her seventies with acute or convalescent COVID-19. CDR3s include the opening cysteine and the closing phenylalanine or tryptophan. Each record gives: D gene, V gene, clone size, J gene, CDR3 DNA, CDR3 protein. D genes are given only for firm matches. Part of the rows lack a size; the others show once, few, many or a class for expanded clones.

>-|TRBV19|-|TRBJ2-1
TGTGCCAGTAGCCAAGACAGGATTCAGTTCTTC
CASSQDRIQFF
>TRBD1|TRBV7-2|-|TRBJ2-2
TGTGCCAGCAGTTTGGGACAGGGGGCAGGTTTCACCGGGGAGCTGTTTTTT
CASSLGQGAGFTGELFF
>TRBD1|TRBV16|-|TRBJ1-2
TGTGCCAGCAGCCAATTGAGCGGGACAGGACATGGCTACACCTTC
CASSQLSGTGHGYTF
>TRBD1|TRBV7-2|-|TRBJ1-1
TGTGCCAGCAGCCCCACAGGGGGCGTCACTGAAGCTTTCTTT
CASSPTGGVTEAFF
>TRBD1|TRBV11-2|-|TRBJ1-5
TGTGCCAGCAGCTTAAACAGGGGAGGCGGGCAGCCCCAGCATTTT
CASSLNRGGGQPQHF
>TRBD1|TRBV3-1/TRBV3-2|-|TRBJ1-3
TGTGCCAGCAGCCAACAGGGGGCTGGAAACACCATATATTTT
CASSQQGAGNTIYF
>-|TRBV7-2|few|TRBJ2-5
TGTGCCAGCAGCTCCCGGGCGGGGCAAGAGACCCAGTACTTC
CASSSRAGQETQYF
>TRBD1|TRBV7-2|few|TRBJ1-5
TGTGCCAGCAGCCCTCGGACAGGGAAGAATCAGCCCCAGCATTTT
CASSPRTGKNQPQHF
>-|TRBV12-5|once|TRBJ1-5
TGTGCTAGTGCCTCCCCCTTGGCCCAGCCCCAGCATTTT
CASASPLAQPQHF
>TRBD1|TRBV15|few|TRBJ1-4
TGTGCCACCAGCAGGGGGACAGGGGTTGAAAAACTGTTTTTT
CATSRGTGVEKLFF
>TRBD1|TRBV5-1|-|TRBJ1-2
TGCGCCAGCAGCTTTGAACAGGGGGCGCTTCATGGCTACACCTTC
CASSFEQGALHGYTF
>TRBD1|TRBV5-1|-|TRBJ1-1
TGCGCCAGCAGCTTGACCAGGGGGGACACTGAAGCTTTCTTT
CASSLTRGDTEAFF
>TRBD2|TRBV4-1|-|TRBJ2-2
TGCGCCAGCAGCCAAGAACTAGCGGGGGCCGGGGAGCTGTTTTTT
CASSQELAGAGELFF